These 18 T cell receptor beta chains were sequenced from one sample in a study of T-cell reconstitution after alpha-beta-depleted transplantation in children. During its preparation, the TCRbeta library received unique molecular identifiers. TCRdb passed the PCR reads through MiXCR, listing each CDR3 protein once. The table has approximately 420,000 distinct CDR3 sequences, about a tenth seen once. The sequenced sample was PBMCs from the stem cell graft donor, obtained from the stem cell graft. These receptors all come from a human donor who donated a stem cell graft to a child with acute myeloid leukemia.

This clonotype was seen only a few times. The chain employs TRBV20-1 and TRBJ2-1; D is unresolved. The germline V gene encodes CDR1 DFQATT and CDR2 SNEGSKA (reference sequence). Trimming took off 5 bases at V and 7 bases at J, with 24 bases between the two ends. CDR3 length: 16 amino acids. CDR3 coding DNA: TGCAGTGCTCCGCCCCAGACGGACCACCCCACAAATGAGCAGTTCTTC. Its protein is CSAPPQTDHPTNEQFF.

In its sample, this clonotype was seen a few times. The chain links TRBV12-3 or TRBV12-4 to TRBJ2-1; TRBD1 agrees at 9 bases. The J segment lost 6 bases and the V segment lost 5 bases, leaving 8 bases of the junction unmatched. CDR3 size: 15 residues. Here the CDR3 DNA reads TGTGCCAGCAGTCCCTGGACAGGGGTTTCCAATGAGCAGTTCTTC. Encoded protein: CASSPWTGVSNEQFF.

A few counts support this clonotype. The chain couples TRBV5-1 to TRBJ2-1; D is unresolved. V lost 0 bases and J 4 bases, leaving 11 bases between the germline ends. Germline-derived CDR1 and CDR2 are SGHRS and YFSETQ. This CDR3 comprises 15 residues. In nucleotides, the CDR3 is TGCGCCAGCAGCTTGGCAGTGGATCAGTACAATGAGCAGTTCTTC. It is translated as CASSLAVDQYNEQFF.

The sample holds a few counts of this clonotype. CDR3 residues: CASSLRLGARNEQFF. For the CDR3, the DNA is TGTGCCAGCAGTCTCCGGTTGGGGGCACGGAATGAGCAGTTCTTC. This sequence joins TRBV12-3 or TRBV12-4 and TRBJ2-1; a possible D gene is TRBD1 (6 bases). Trimming left V 5 bases short and J 7 bases short, with 18 bases between. The CDR3 is 15 residues long.

The chain links TRBV12-3 or TRBV12-4 to TRBJ1-1; no reliable D call. The CDR3 spans 14 residues. V was trimmed by 3 bases and J by 5 bases, leaving 13 bases between them. The CDR3 sequence is CASSFRGVGTEAFF. Written as DNA, the CDR3 is TGTGCCAGCAGTTTTCGTGGAGTAGGGACTGAAGCTTTCTTT.

This clonotype was detected ten times or more. The chain employs TRBV6-1 and TRBJ1-1, with 9 bases matching TRBD1. The V and J ends lost 5 bases and 3 bases, in that order; junction bases with no gene match: 7. This CDR3 comprises 15 residues. Germline assignment: CDR1 MNHNS and CDR2 SASEGT. Written as DNA, the CDR3 is TGTGCCAGCAGTCCCGGACAGGGGACCTACACTGAAGCTTTCTTT. Translating it yields CASSPGQGTYTEAFF.

This clonotype has a count of ten or more. V gene TRBV7-2 combines with J gene TRBJ2-3, with TRBD2 matching 10 bases. V shed 1 base, J shed 6 bases, and the junction held 7 bases outside the gene matches. Germline V gene data show CDR1 as SGHTA and CDR2 as FQGNSA. This CDR3 region has 16 residues. The DNA of the CDR3 is TGTGCCAGCAGCTTAGGTAGCGGGAGGACATTGGATACGCAGTATTTT. Encoded protein: CASSLGSGRTLDTQYF.

This clonotype was seen at least ten times. The chain links TRBV10-3 to TRBJ2-3; 7 bases are shared with TRBD1. CDR3 length equals 14 residues. Germline V CDR1 and CDR2: ENHRY, SYGVKD. J was trimmed by 0 bases and V by 10 bases; bases with no gene match: 7. As DNA, the CDR3 is TGTGCCACCGATGAGGGGGCTAGCACAGATACGCAGTATTTT. The encoded protein is CATDEGASTDTQYF.

The chain has TRBV6-1 and TRBJ2-7; D not resolved. Germline V gives CDR1 MNHNS, CDR2 SASEGT. The CDR3 has 13 amino acids. Trimming removed 3 bases at V and 2 bases at J, with 8 bases between. The CDR3 protein is CASSETPTYEQYF. The CDR3 DNA sequence: TGTGCCAGCAGTGAGACGCCCACCTACGAGCAGTACTTC.

This clonotype was counted ten times or more. The chain couples TRBV3-1 to TRBJ2-5; D perhaps matches TRBD2 (7 bases). The CDR3 sequence is 16 residues long. CDR1 is LGHDT and CDR2 is YNNKEL in the germline V gene (reference sequence). Trimming stripped 4 bases from V and 4 bases from J, with 19 bases between. The CDR3 region is CASSPGGGAARETQYF. DNA of the CDR3: TGTGCCAGCAGCCCAGGAGGGGGGGCCGCGAGAGAGACCCAGTACTTC.

This clonotype has just a few counts. The rearrangement uses TRBV27 and TRBJ1-2; possible D gene TRBD1, 5 bases. The CDR3 length is 15 residues. Germline V gives CDR1 MNHEY, CDR2 SMNVEV (reference sequence). With 5 bases removed from V and 6 bases from J, the gap between germline ends came to 19 bases. CDR3 protein: CASSATGRLGDGYTF. Here the CDR3 DNA reads TGTGCCAGCAGTGCCACAGGCCGGCTGGGGGATGGCTACACCTTC.

This clonotype was detected only a few times. The rearrangement joins TRBV25-1 to TRBJ2-3; D is uncertain. V lost 1 base and J 2 bases, leaving 10 bases between the germline ends. Germline CDR1 reads MGHDK; CDR2 reads SYGVNS. The length of the CDR3 is 15 residues. CDR3 bases: TGTGCCAGCAGTGAATTGGCTTCCCCCACAGATACGCAGTATTTT. It is translated as CASSELASPTDTQYF.

This clonotype has ten or more counts. The genes are TRBV5-6 and TRBJ1-1, with no clear D. Trimming took 0 bases from V and 2 from J, leaving 8 bases between them. CDR1 and CDR2 from the germline V gene are SGHDT and YYEEEE. The CDR3 runs 14 residues. The CDR3 DNA is TGTGCCAGCAGCTTGGGAGGATACAACACTGAAGCTTTCTTT. This encodes CASSLGGYNTEAFF.

The rearrangement links TRBV12-3 or TRBV12-4 to TRBJ2-3, with 16 nucleotides matching TRBD2. J lost 3 bases, V lost 5 bases, and 11 bases had no gene match. The CDR3 runs to 19 residues. The CDR3 region is CASSGPGTSGGVPTDTQYF. Written as DNA, the CDR3 is TGTGCCAGCAGTGGACCCGGGACTAGCGGGGGGGTCCCGACAGATACGCAGTATTTT.

V and J are TRBV20-1 and TRBJ2-5; the D is unclear. Deletions cut 2 bases from V and 5 bases from J, with 9 bases between. Per the germline V gene, CDR1 is DFQATT and CDR2 is SNEGSKA (reference sequence). The CDR3 is made up of 12 amino acids. The CDR3 reads CSARLVGETQYF. CDR3 DNA: TGCAGTGCTAGACTAGTTGGGGAGACCCAGTACTTC.

This clonotype was recorded a few times. J is TRBJ1-6 and V is TRBV7-2, with no clear D. The CDR3 length is 16 residues. V lost 2 bases, J lost 9 bases, and 17 bases lay in between. Germline V CDR1 and CDR2: SGHTA, FQGNSA. The CDR3 DNA sequence: TGTGCCAGCAGCTTATCACCGGACCGCGGGGTTTCACCCCTCCACTTT. Its protein is CASSLSPDRGVSPLHF.

The CDR3 loop reads CASSPQGAESNQPQHF. As DNA, the CDR3 is TGTGCCAGCAGTCCCCAGGGGGCAGAGAGCAATCAGCCCCAGCATTTT. This chain connects TRBV12-3 or TRBV12-4 to TRBJ1-5; 8 nucleotides match TRBD1. The CDR3 spans 16 residues. The V segment lost 5 bases and the J segment 1 base; nucleotides outside the gene matches: 7.

The chain has TRBV20-1 and TRBJ2-5; no definite D call. The CDR3 has 14 amino acids. Germline lookup yields CDR1 DFQATT and CDR2 SNEGSKA (reference sequence). The ends were cut back, 0 bases at V and 5 bases at J, with 13 bases in the middle. CDR3 coding DNA: TGCAGTGCTAGAGATCTGTTCAGGCTGGAGACCCAGTACTTC. This encodes CSARDLFRLETQYF.